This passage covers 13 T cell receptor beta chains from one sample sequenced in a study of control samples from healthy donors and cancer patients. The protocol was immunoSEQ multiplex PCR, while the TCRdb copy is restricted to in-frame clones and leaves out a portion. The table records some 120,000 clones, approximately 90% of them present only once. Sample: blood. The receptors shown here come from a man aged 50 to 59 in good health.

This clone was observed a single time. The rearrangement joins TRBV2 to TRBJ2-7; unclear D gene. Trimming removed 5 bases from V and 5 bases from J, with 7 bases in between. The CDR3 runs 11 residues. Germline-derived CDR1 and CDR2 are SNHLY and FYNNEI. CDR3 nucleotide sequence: TGTGCCAGCAGTCTCAAACACGAGCAGTACTTC. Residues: CASSLKHEQYF.

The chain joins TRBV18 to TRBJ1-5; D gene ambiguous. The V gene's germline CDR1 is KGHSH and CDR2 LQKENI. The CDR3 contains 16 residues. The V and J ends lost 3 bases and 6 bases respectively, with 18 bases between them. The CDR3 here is CASSPAGTGSGQPQHF. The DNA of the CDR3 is TGTGCCAGCTCACCCGCAGGTACGGGGTCAGGTCAGCCCCAGCATTTT.

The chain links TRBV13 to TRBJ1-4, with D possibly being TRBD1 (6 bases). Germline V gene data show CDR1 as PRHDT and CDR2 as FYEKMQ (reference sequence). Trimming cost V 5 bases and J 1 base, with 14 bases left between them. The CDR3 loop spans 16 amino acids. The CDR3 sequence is CASSQTGGGTNEKLFF. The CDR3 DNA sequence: TGTGCCAGCAGCCAGACAGGCGGTGGAACTAATGAAAAACTGTTTTTT.

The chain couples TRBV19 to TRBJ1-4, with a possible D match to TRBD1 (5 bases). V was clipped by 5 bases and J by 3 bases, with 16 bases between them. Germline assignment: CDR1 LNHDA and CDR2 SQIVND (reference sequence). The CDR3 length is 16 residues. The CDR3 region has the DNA TGTGCCAGTAGTCTGACCTCGGGGCGGGCTAATGAAAAACTGTTTTTT. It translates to CASSLTSGRANEKLFF. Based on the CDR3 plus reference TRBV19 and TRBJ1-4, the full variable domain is DGGITQSPKYLFRKEGQNVTLSCEQNLNHDAMYWYRQDPGQGLRLIYYSQIVNDFQKGDIAEGYSVSREKKESFPLTVTSAQKNPTAFYLCASSLTSGRANEKLFFGSGTQLSVL.

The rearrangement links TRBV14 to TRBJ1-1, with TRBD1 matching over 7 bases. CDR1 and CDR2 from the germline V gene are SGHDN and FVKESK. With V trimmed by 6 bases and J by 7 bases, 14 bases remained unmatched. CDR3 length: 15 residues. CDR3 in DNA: TGTGCCAGCAGATCGTGGACAGGCAGCGGTGGTGAAGCTTTCTTT. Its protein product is CASRSWTGSGGEAFF.

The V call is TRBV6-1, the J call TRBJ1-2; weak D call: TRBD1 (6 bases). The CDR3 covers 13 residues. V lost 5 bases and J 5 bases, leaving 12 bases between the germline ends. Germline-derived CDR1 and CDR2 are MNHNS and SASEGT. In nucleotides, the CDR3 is TGTGCCAGCAGTTCAACAGGGATGTATGGCTACACCTTC. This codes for CASSSTGMYGYTF.

In DNA form, the CDR3 reads TGTGCCAGTAGCCTCTGGGGTAATGGCTACACCTTC. Encoded protein: CASSLWGNGYTF. The chain has TRBV19 and TRBJ1-2, with unresolved D. Deletions cut 6 bases from V and 6 bases from J, with 11 bases between. CDR1 and CDR2 (germline): LNHDA, SQIVND (reference sequence). CDR3 length: 12 amino acids. The variable domain in full, completed from reference TRBV19 and TRBJ1-2, reads DGGITQSPKYLFRKEGQNVTLSCEQNLNHDAMYWYRQDPGQGLRLIYYSQIVNDFQKGDIAEGYSVSREKKESFPLTVTSAQKNPTAFYLCASSLWGNGYTFGSGTRLTVV.

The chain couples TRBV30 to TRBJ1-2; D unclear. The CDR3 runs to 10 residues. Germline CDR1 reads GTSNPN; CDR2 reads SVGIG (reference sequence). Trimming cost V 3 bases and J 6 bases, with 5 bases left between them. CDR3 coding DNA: TGTGCCTGGAGACGTAATGGCTACACCTTC. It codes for CAWRRNGYTF.

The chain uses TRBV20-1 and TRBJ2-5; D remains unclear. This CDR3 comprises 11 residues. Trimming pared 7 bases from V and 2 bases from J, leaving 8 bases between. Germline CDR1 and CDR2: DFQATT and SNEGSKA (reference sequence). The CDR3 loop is CSVDRQETQYF. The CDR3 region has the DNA TGCAGTGTTGACCGTCAAGAGACCCAGTACTTC.

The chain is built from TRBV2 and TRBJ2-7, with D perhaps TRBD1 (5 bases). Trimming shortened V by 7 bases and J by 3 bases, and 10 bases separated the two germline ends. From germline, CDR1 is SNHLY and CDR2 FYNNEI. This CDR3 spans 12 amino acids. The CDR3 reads CASKKQDYEQYF. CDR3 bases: TGTGCCAGCAAAAAACAGGACTACGAGCAGTACTTC. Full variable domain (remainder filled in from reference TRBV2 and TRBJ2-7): EPEVTQTPSHQVTQMGQEVILRCVPISNHLYFYWYRQILGQKVEFLVSFYNNEISEKSEIFDDQFSVERPDGSNFTLKIRSTKLEDSAMYFCASKKQDYEQYFGPGTRLTVT.

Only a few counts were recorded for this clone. The CDR3 reads CASRVADGGADTQYF. For the CDR3, the DNA is TGTGCCAGCAGAGTAGCGGACGGAGGTGCAGATACGCAGTATTTT. The rearrangement links TRBV2 to TRBJ2-3, with D possibly being TRBD2 (6 bases). The CDR3 contains 15 residues. Trimming shortened V by 6 bases and J by 4 bases, and 17 bases separated the two germline ends. From germline, CDR1 is SNHLY and CDR2 FYNNEI.

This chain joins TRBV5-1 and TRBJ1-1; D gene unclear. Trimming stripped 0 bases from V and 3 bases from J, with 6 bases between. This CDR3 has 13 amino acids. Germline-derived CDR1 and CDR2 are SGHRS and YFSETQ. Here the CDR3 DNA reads TGCGCCAGCAGCTTGGCCCGGGACACTGAAGCTTTCTTT. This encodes CASSLARDTEAFF.

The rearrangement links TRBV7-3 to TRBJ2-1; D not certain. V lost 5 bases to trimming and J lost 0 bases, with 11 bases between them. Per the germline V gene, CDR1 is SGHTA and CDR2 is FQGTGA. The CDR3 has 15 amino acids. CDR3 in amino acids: CASSVGPLSYNEQFF. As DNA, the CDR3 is TGTGCCAGCAGCGTTGGCCCTCTCTCCTACAATGAGCAGTTCTTC.